This entry lists 2 T cell receptor beta chains sequenced from one sample in a study of T cells in Graves' hyperthyroidism and ophthalmopathy. Amplified TCR beta CDR3 regions came from RNA transcripts. Researchers ran a first-round RT-PCR on the TCR CDR3 using the HTBI primer set. TCRdb independently ran MiXCR on the multiplex PCR reads; one entry per CDR3 protein. The table records about 410,000 distinct CDR3 sequences, under 15% of them present only once. The sample was blood. Receptors originate from a man aged 18 to 29 with Graves' ophthalmopathy.

In this sample, this clonotype turned up once. Its ends do not fully match the called genes, so a read error is possible. This rearrangement joins TRBV30 to TRBJ2-1; either TRBD1 or TRBD2 may supply D (5 bases each). The germline CDR1 and CDR2 sequences are GTSNPN and SVGIG (reference sequence). The CDR3 has 14 residues. The chain's CDR3 is CARDGPPAYNEQLF. The CDR3 DNA reads as TGTGCCCGGGACGGACCCCCGGCCTACAATGAGCAGCTCTTC.

This clonotype was counted only a few times. J is TRBJ2-5 and V is TRBV7-2; the match to TRBD2 covers 11 bases. CDR3 size: 18 residues. From germline, CDR1 is SGHTA and CDR2 FQGNSA. Germline trimming cut 1 base from V and 5 bases from J; bases unmatched to any gene: 12. The CDR3 reads CASSLGLGASGRYETQYF. CDR3 nucleotides: TGTGCCAGCAGCTTAGGTCTTGGGGCTAGCGGGAGGTATGAGACCCAGTACTTC.